This paragraph reports one T cell receptor (beta chain). These data belong to a study of blood T cell repertoires in COVID-19. Germline CDR1 is MNHEY and CDR2 is SVGAGI. The CDR3 spans 13 residues. The V end was cut by 6 bases, the J end by 0 bases, with 5 bases between. Source study methods: Scientists estimated how many nucleated cells there were by amplifying reference gene primers. Repertoires were generated with immunoSEQ multiplex PCR, while TCRdb's copy carries only in-frame clones and drops some. The V and J calls and clone size were taken over from that table, and D and trimming were inferred from the DNA. The sample carries about 150,000 clones, more than 75% recorded once.

The source material was peripheral blood. The clonotype comes from a woman in her forties or fifties with acute or convalescent COVID-19. The chain carries TRBV6-5 and TRBJ2-2, with D unresolved. CDR3 protein: CASRLSNTGELFF. The CDR3 DNA follows: TGTGCCAGCAGGCTATCGAACACCGGGGAGCTGTTTTTT.